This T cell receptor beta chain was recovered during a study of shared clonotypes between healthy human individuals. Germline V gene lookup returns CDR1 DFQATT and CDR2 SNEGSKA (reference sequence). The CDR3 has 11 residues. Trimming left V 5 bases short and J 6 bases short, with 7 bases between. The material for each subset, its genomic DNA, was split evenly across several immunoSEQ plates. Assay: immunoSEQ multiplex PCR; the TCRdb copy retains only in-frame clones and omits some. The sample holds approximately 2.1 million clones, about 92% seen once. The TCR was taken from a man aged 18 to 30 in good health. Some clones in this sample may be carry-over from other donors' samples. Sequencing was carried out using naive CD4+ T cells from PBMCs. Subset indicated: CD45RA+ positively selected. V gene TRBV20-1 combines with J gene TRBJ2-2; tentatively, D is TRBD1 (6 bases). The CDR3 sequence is CSAQGPGELFF. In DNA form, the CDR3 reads TGCAGTGCTCAGGGGCCCGGGGAGCTGTTTTTT.